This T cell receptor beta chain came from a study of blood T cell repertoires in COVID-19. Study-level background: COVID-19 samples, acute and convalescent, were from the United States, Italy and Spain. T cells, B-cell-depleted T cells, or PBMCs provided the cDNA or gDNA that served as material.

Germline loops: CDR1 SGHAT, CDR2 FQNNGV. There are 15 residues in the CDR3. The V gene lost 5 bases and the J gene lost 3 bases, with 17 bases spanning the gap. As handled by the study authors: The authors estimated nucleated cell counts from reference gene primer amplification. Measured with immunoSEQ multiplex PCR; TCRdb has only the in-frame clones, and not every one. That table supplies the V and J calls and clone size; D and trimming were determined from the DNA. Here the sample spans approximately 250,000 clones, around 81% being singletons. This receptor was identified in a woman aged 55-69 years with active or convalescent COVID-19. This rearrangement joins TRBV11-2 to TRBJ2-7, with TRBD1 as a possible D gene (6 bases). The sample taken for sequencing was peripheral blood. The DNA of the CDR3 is TGTGCCAGCAGCACCACAGGGCGACGTTACTACGAGCAGTACTTC. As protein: CASSTTGRRYYEQYF.